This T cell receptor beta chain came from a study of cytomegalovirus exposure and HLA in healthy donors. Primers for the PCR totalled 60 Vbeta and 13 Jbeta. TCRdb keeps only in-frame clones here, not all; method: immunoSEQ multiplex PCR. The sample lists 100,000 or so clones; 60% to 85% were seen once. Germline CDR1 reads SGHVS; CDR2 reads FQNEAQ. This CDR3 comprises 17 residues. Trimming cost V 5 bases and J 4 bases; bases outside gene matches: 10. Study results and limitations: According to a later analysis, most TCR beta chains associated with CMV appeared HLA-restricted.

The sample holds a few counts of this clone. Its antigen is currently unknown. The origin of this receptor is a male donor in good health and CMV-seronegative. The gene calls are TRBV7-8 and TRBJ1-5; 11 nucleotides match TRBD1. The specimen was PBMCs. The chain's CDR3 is CASSPRTGGAFNQPQHF. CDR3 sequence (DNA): TGTGCCAGCAGCCCCCGGACAGGGGGCGCGTTTAATCAGCCCCAGCATTTT.